These T cell receptor beta chains were read from a single sample in a study of identical twins. TCRdb analysed the 5' RACE reads with MiXCR anew, one entry per CDR3 protein. The sample lists under 800,000 distinct CDR3 sequences; 21% were seen once. These same data were also listed under a study on T cells expressing NK-cell markers.

Sequencing input: PBMCs. The receptors come from a woman between 18 and 30 years old in good health. Both conserved end residues are part of each CDR3. D genes are given only for firm matches. Rows give clone size only sometimes, using once, few, many, or a class for an expanded clone.

CDR3 DNA: TGCAGTGCGAGACGGAGCGGGGGGGCAGATACGCAGTATTTT
CDR3 protein: CSARRSGGADTQYF
V gene: TRBV20-1
D gene: TRBD2
clone size: few
J gene: TRBJ2-3

CDR3 DNA: TGTGCCAGCAGCCCTGTGGACAGGATAAACACCGGGGAGCTGTTTTTT
CDR3 protein: CASSPVDRINTGELFF
V gene: TRBV5-5
D gene: TRBD1
clone size: .
J gene: TRBJ2-2

CDR3 DNA: TGTGCCATCAGGGATCACAGTCCAAGCTCCTACGAGCAGTACTTC
CDR3 protein: CAIRDHSPSSYEQYF
V gene: TRBV10-3
D gene: .
clone size: .
J gene: TRBJ2-7

CDR3 DNA: TGCAGCGCCCGACGGGGGACAGGTGGGCACACTGAAGCTTTCTTT
CDR3 protein: CSARRGTGGHTEAFF
V gene: TRBV29-1
D gene: TRBD1
clone size: .
J gene: TRBJ1-1

CDR3 DNA: TGTGCCAGCAGCTCCCTTCAAGGCCCAGGTCCGAATGAGCAGTTCTTC
CDR3 protein: CASSSLQGPGPNEQFF
V gene: TRBV7-9
D gene: .
clone size: few
J gene: TRBJ2-1

CDR3 DNA: TGTGCCAGCAGCCCCGACGGGGTTAATGCCTACGAGCAGTACTTC
CDR3 protein: CASSPDGVNAYEQYF
V gene: TRBV5-5
D gene: .
clone size: .
J gene: TRBJ2-7

CDR3 DNA: TGCAGTGCTAGGGATCGAGCGTCCCCCTCTCCACGCACAGATACGCAGTATTTT
CDR3 protein: CSARDRASPSPRTDTQYF
V gene: TRBV20-1
D gene: .
clone size: many
J gene: TRBJ2-3

CDR3 DNA: TGTGCCAGCAGCCCACCGGGACGGTACTACGAGCAGTACTTC
CDR3 protein: CASSPPGRYYEQYF
V gene: TRBV7-9
D gene: .
clone size: few
J gene: TRBJ2-7

CDR3 DNA: TGTGCCAGCAGCCAGGGGGCTGAAGCTTTCTTT
CDR3 protein: CASSQGAEAFF
V gene: TRBV7-6
D gene: TRBD1
clone size: many
J gene: TRBJ1-1

CDR3 DNA: TGTGCCAGCAGTAGGTGGGACACCAACTACGAGCAGTACTTC
CDR3 protein: CASSRWDTNYEQYF
V gene: TRBV11-2
D gene: .
clone size: .
J gene: TRBJ2-7

CDR3 DNA: TGTGCCAGCAGCCAAGCCGGGGGCCTTAGGATTTACAATGAGCAGTTCTTC
CDR3 protein: CASSQAGGLRIYNEQFF
V gene: TRBV3-1
D gene: .
clone size: once
J gene: TRBJ2-1

CDR3 DNA: TGTGCCGGTAGCGGACAGGGGAACACTGAAGCTTTCTTT
CDR3 protein: CAGSGQGNTEAFF
V gene: TRBV10-3
D gene: TRBD1
clone size: .
J gene: TRBJ1-1

CDR3 DNA: TGCGCCAGCACCGATAGGGAGACCCAGTACTTC
CDR3 protein: CASTDRETQYF
V gene: TRBV5-1
D gene: .
clone size: .
J gene: TRBJ2-5

CDR3 DNA: TGTGCCAGCAGCCCGGGACTAGCGGGAGCCAAAAACATTCAGTACTTC
CDR3 protein: CASSPGLAGAKNIQYF
V gene: TRBV7-7
D gene: TRBD2
clone size: many
J gene: TRBJ2-4

CDR3 DNA: TGTGCCAGCAGCCAGGGGGGGACAGGGGCGTTCTTC
CDR3 protein: CASSQGGTGAFF
V gene: TRBV11-2
D gene: TRBD1
clone size: few
J gene: TRBJ2-1

CDR3 DNA: TGTGCCAGCAGTAAGCCCGTCTTAGGGGTCGGGGAGACCCAGTACTTC
CDR3 protein: CASSKPVLGVGETQYF
V gene: TRBV6-7
D gene: .
clone size: few
J gene: TRBJ2-5

CDR3 DNA: TGTGCCATCAGTACTTACAATGAGCAGTTCTTC
CDR3 protein: CAISTYNEQFF
V gene: TRBV10-3
D gene: .
clone size: many
J gene: TRBJ2-1

CDR3 DNA: TGTGCCACCCAGACAGTCTCTAACTATGGCTACACCTTC
CDR3 protein: CATQTVSNYGYTF
V gene: TRBV6-1
D gene: .
clone size: .
J gene: TRBJ1-2

CDR3 DNA: TGCAGCGGTGTCGGGACAGATTTTAACTATGGCTACACCTTC
CDR3 protein: CSGVGTDFNYGYTF
V gene: TRBV29-1
D gene: TRBD1
clone size: .
J gene: TRBJ1-2

CDR3 DNA: TGCAGTGCGCCCAACGGGGGCTACGAGCAGTACTTC
CDR3 protein: CSAPNGGYEQYF
V gene: TRBV20-1
D gene: .
clone size: many
J gene: TRBJ2-7

CDR3 DNA: TGCAGTGCTAGAGATAAACAGGACTACGAGCAGTACTTC
CDR3 protein: CSARDKQDYEQYF
V gene: TRBV20-1
D gene: .
clone size: many
J gene: TRBJ2-7

CDR3 DNA: TGTGCCAGCAGTTTCAGCCGGGGCAGAGGGTACGAGCAGTACTTC
CDR3 protein: CASSFSRGRGYEQYF
V gene: TRBV12-3/TRBV12-4
D gene: .
clone size: .
J gene: TRBJ2-7

CDR3 DNA: TGCGCCAGCAGACCCACCGGGGGTCGGGACACCGGGGAGCTGTTTTTT
CDR3 protein: CASRPTGGRDTGELFF
V gene: TRBV4-1
D gene: .
clone size: few
J gene: TRBJ2-2

CDR3 DNA: TGCAGTGCTAGAGTTCCAGGGAAGGTGGTTGGCTACACCTTC
CDR3 protein: CSARVPGKVVGYTF
V gene: TRBV20-1
D gene: .
clone size: .
J gene: TRBJ1-2

CDR3 DNA: TGTGCCAGCAGTTCTGGGGGGGATACGCAGTATTTT
CDR3 protein: CASSSGGDTQYF
V gene: TRBV7-2
D gene: .
clone size: many
J gene: TRBJ2-3

CDR3 DNA: TGTGCCACCACCGTAGCAGGGGACTCATACAATGAGCAGTTCTTC
CDR3 protein: CATTVAGDSYNEQFF
V gene: TRBV6-1
D gene: .
clone size: .
J gene: TRBJ2-1

CDR3 DNA: TGTGCCAGCAGTTACTCCAGGGGACCCTACAATGAGCAGTTCTTC
CDR3 protein: CASSYSRGPYNEQFF
V gene: TRBV6-5
D gene: .
clone size: .
J gene: TRBJ2-1

CDR3 DNA: TGTGCCAGCAGCCGTTGGGGACTAGACAACGAGCAGTACTTC
CDR3 protein: CASSRWGLDNEQYF
V gene: TRBV7-9
D gene: TRBD2
clone size: few
J gene: TRBJ2-7

CDR3 DNA: TGCAGCGCTACACCCGGGACTAGCGCTTTGAATGAGCAGTTCTTC
CDR3 protein: CSATPGTSALNEQFF
V gene: TRBV29-1
D gene: TRBD2
clone size: many
J gene: TRBJ2-1

CDR3 DNA: TGCAGTGCTCCTTTTCGTCGGACAGGTATCAATGAGCAGTTCTTC
CDR3 protein: CSAPFRRTGINEQFF
V gene: TRBV20-1
D gene: TRBD1
clone size: many
J gene: TRBJ2-1

CDR3 DNA: TGTGCCAGCAGTTACGGTCAGGGACAGGGGATTATGGATACGCAGTATTTT
CDR3 protein: CASSYGQGQGIMDTQYF
V gene: TRBV6-5
D gene: TRBD1
clone size: few
J gene: TRBJ2-3

CDR3 DNA: TGTGCCAGCAGCTTTGTTGGCGGGGCTTGGAATGAGCAGTTCTTC
CDR3 protein: CASSFVGGAWNEQFF
V gene: TRBV5-6
D gene: .
clone size: few
J gene: TRBJ2-1

CDR3 DNA: TGTGCCAGCAGTGATGTAGCGGGAGAACTCGACAATGAGCAGTTCTTC
CDR3 protein: CASSDVAGELDNEQFF
V gene: TRBV6-1
D gene: TRBD2
clone size: .
J gene: TRBJ2-1